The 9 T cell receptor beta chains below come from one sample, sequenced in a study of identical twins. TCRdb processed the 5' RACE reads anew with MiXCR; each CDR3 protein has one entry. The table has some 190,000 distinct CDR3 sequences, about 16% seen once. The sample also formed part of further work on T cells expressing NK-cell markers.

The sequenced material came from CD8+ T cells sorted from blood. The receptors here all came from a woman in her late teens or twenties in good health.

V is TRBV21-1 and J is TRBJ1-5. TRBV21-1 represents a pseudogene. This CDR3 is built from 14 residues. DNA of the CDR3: TGTGCCAGCCCTCAACTATATAGCAATCAGCCCCAGCATTTT. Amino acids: CASPQLYSNQPQHF.

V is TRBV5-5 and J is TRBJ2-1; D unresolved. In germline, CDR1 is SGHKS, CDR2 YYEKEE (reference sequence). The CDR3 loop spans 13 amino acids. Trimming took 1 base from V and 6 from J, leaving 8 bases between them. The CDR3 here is CASSLYGVNEQFF. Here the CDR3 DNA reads TGTGCCAGCAGCTTGTATGGGGTCAATGAGCAGTTCTTC.

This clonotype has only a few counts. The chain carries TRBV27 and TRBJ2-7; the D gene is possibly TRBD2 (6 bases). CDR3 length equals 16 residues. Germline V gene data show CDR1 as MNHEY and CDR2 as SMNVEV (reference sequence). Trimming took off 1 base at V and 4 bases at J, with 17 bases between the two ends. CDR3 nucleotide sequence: TGTGCCAGCAGTTTATTGGGCGGGACGGGAAATTACGAGCAGTACTTC. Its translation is CASSLLGGTGNYEQYF.

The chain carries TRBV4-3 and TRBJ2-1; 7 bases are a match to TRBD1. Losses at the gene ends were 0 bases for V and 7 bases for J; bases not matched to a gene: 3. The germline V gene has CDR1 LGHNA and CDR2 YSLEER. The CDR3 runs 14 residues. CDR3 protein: CASSQDRGWNEQFF. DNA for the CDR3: TGCGCCAGCAGCCAAGACAGGGGGTGGAATGAGCAGTTCTTC.

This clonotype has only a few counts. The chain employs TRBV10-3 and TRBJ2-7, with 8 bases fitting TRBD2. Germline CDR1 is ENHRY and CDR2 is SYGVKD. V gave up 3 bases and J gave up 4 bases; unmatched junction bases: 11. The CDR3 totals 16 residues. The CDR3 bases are TGTGCCATCAGTGACAGTGGCGGGGGGCCTCCGTACGAGCAGTACTTC. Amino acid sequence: CAISDSGGGPPYEQYF.

CDR3 sequence reads: CASSFFPTDTQYF. The CDR3, as DNA: TGTGCCAGCAGTTTTTTTCCCACAGATACGCAGTATTTT. The rearrangement links TRBV12-3 or TRBV12-4 to TRBJ2-3; unclear D gene. The CDR3 length is 13 residues. V lost 3 bases, J lost 2 bases, and 6 bases lay in between.

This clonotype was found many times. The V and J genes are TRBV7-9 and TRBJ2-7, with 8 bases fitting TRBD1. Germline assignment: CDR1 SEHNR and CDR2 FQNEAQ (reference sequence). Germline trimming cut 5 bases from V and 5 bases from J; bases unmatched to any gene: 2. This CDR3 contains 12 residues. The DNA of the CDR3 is TGTGCCAGCAGCCTGGACAGGGACGAGCAGTACTTC. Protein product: CASSLDRDEQYF. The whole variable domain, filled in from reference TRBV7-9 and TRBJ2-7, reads DTGVSQNPRHKITKRGQNVTFRCDPISEHNRLYWYRQTLGQGPEFLTYFQNEAQLEKSRLLSDRFSAERPKGSFSTLEIQRTEQGDSAMYLCASSLDRDEQYFGPGTRLTVT.

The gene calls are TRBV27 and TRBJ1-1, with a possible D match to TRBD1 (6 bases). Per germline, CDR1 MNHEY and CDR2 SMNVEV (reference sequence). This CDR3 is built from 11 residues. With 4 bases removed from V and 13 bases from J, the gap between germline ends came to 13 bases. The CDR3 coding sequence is TGTGCCAGCAGTTCAGGGGTTCGGGTTTTCTTT. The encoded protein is CASSSGVRVFF.

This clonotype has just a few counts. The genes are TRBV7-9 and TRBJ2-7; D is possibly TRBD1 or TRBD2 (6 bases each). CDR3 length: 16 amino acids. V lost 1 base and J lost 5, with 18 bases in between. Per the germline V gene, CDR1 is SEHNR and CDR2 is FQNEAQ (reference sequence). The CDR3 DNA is TGTGCCAGCAGCTTAGTGCAGGGGACTTCCCGAAACGAGCAGTACTTC. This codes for CASSLVQGTSRNEQYF.